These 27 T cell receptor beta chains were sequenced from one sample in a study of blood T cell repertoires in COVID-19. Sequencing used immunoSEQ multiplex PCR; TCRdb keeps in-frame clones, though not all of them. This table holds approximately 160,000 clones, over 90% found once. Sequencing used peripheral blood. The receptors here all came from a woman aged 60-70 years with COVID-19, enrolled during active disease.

The CDR3 nucleotides read TGTGCCACCGGATTTTTGGGCTTTTCACAAGAGACCCAGTACTTC. Its protein is CATGFLGFSQETQYF. This chain connects TRBV2 to TRBJ2-5; D is uncertain. This CDR3 has 15 amino acids. Germline lookup yields CDR1 SNHLY and CDR2 FYNNEI. V shed 10 bases and J shed 2 bases, with 20 bases lying between them.

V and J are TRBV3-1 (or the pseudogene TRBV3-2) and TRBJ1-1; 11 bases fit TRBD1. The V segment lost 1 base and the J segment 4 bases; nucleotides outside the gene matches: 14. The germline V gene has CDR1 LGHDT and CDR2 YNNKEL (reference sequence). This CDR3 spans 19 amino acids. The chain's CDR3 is CASSQGAPGTGGRSTEAFF. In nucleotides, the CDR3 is TGTGCCAGCAGCCAAGGAGCCCCCGGGACAGGGGGTAGGAGCACTGAAGCTTTCTTT.

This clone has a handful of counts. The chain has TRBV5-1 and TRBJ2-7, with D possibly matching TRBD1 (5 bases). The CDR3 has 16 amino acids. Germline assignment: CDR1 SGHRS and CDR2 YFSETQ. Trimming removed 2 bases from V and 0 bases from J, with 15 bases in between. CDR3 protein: CASSFDDRLSSYEQYF. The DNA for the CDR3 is TGCGCCAGCAGCTTCGACGACAGATTAAGCTCCTACGAGCAGTACTTC.

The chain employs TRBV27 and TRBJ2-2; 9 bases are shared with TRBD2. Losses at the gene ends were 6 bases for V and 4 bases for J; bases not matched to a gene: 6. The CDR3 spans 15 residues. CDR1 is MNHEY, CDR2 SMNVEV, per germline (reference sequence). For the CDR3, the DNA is TGTGCCAGCAGGAGGGTAGCGGGGGTCACCGGGGAGCTGTTTTTT. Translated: CASRRVAGVTGELFF.

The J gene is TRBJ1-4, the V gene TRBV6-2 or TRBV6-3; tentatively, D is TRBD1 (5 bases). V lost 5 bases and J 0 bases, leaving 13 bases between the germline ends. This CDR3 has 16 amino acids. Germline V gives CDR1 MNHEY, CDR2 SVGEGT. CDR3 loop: CASSDGGVATNEKLFF. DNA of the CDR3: TGTGCCAGCAGTGACGGAGGGGTCGCAACTAATGAAAAACTGTTTTTT.

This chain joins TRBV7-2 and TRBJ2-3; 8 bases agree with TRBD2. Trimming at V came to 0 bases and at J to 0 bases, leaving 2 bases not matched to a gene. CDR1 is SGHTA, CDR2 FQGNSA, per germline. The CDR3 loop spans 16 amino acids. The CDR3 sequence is CASSLAGGGSTDTQYF. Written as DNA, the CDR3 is TGTGCCAGCAGCTTAGCGGGCGGGGGGAGCACAGATACGCAGTATTTT.

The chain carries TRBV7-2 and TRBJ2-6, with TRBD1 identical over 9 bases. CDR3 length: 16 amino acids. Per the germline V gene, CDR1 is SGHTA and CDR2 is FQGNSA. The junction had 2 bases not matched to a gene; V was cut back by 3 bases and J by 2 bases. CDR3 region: CASSFYRGPGANVLTF. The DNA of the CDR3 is TGTGCCAGCAGCTTTTACAGGGGGCCTGGGGCCAACGTCCTGACTTTC.

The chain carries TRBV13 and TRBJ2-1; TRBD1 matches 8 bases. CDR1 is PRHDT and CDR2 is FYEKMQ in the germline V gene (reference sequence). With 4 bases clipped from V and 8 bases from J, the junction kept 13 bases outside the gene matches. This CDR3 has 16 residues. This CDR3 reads CASSSPRGQVSDEQFF. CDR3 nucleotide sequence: TGTGCCAGCAGCTCCCCCCGGGGACAGGTAAGCGATGAGCAGTTCTTC.

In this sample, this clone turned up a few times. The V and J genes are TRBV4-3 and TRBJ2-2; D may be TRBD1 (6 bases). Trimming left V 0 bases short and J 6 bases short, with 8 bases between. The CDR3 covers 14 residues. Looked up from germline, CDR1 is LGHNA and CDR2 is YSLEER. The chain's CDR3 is CASSQDRGSGELFF. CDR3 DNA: TGCGCCAGCAGCCAAGATAGGGGGTCCGGGGAGCTGTTTTTT.

The CDR3 DNA reads as TGTGCCAGCAGCAAGTCGTCTCAGGGGGGGAACACTGAAGCTTTCTTT. It codes for CASSKSSQGGNTEAFF. The chain couples TRBV5-6 to TRBJ1-1; 7 bases match TRBD1. V lost 4 bases and J lost 1; bases outside the gene matches: 10. Germline V gene sequence: CDR1 SGHDT, CDR2 YYEEEE. CDR3 length: 16 amino acids.

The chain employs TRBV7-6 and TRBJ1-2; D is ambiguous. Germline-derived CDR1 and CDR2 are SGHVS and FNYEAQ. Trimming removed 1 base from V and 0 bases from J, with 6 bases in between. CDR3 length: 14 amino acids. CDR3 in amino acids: CASSLDISNYGYTF. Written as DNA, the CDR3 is TGTGCCAGCAGCTTAGATATATCTAACTATGGCTACACCTTC.

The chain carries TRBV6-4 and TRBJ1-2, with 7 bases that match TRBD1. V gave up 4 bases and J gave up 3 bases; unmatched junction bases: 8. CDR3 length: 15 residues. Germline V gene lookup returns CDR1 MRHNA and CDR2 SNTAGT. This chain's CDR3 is CASSALIDRDYGYTF. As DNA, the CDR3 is TGTGCCAGCAGTGCCCTTATCGACAGGGACTATGGCTACACCTTC.

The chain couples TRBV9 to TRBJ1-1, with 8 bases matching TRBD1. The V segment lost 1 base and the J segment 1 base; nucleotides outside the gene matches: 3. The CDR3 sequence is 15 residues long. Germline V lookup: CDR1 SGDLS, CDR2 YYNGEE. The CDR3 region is CASSVYGQGNTEAFF. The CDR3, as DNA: TGTGCCAGCAGCGTATACGGACAGGGGAACACTGAAGCTTTCTTT. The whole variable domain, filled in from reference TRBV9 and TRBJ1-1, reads DSGVTQTPKHLITATGQRVTLRCSPRSGDLSVYWYQQSLDQGLQFLIQYYNGEERAKGNILERFSAQQFPDLHSELNLSSLELGDSALYFCASSVYGQGNTEAFFGQGTRLTVV.

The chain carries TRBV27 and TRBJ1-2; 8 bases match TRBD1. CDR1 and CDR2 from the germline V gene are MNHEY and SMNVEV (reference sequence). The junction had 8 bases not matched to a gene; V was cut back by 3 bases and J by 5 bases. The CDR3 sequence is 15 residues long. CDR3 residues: CASSLGGTGSYGYTF. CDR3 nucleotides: TGTGCCAGCAGTTTGGGGGGGACAGGATCATATGGCTACACCTTC.

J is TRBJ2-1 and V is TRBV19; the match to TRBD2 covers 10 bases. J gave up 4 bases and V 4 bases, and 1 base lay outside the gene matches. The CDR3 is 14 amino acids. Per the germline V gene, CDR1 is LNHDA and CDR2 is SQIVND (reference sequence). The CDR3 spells CASSTLAGYNEQFF. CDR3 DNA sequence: TGTGCCAGTAGTACACTAGCGGGGTACAATGAGCAGTTCTTC.

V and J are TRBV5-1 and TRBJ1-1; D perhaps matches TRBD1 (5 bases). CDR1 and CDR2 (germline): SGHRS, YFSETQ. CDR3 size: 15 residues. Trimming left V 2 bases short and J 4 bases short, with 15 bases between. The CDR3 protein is CASSFQGTVSTEAFF. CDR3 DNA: TGCGCCAGCAGCTTCCAGGGTACAGTGAGCACTGAAGCTTTCTTT.

CDR3 DNA: TGCGCCAGCAGCGTGACCGGGACAGGGTATGGCTACACCTTC. It encodes CASSVTGTGYGYTF. V is TRBV5-1 and J is TRBJ1-2, with 9 nucleotides matching TRBD1. Unmatched junction bases numbered 6, after V lost 4 bases and J lost 5 bases. Germline loops: CDR1 SGHRS, CDR2 YFSETQ. This CDR3 is built from 14 residues.

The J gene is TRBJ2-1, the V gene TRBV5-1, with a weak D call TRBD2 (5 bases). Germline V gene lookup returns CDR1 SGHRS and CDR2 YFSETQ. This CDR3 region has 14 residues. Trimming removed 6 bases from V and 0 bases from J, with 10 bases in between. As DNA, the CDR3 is TGCGCCAGCAACCGGGATATCTCCTACAATGAGCAGTTCTTC. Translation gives CASNRDISYNEQFF.

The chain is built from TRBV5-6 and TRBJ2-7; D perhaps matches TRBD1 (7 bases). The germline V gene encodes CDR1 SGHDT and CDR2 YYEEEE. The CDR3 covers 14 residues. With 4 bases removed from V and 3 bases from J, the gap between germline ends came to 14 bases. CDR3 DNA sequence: TGTGCCAGCAGCCCGGGGGACAGCGGCTACGAGCAGTACTTC. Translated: CASSPGDSGYEQYF.

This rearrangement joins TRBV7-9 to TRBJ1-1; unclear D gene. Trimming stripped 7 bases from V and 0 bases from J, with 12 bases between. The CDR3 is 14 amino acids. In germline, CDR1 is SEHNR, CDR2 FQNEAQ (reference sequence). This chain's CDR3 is CASTSGSLNTEAFF. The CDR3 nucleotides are TGTGCCAGCACATCCGGGTCCTTGAACACTGAAGCTTTCTTT.

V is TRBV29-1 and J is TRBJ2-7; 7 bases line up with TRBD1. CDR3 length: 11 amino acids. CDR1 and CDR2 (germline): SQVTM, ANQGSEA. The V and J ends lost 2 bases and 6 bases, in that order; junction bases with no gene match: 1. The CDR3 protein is CSVESGGEQYF. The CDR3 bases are TGCAGCGTTGAATCAGGGGGCGAGCAGTACTTC.

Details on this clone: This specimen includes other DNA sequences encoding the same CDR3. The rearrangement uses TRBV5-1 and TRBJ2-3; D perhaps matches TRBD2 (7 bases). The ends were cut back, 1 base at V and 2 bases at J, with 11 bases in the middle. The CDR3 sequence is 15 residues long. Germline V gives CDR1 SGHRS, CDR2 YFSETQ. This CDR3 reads CASSLTGGFTDTQYF. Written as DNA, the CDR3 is TGCGCCAGCAGCTTGACGGGGGGCTTCACAGATACGCAGTATTTT.

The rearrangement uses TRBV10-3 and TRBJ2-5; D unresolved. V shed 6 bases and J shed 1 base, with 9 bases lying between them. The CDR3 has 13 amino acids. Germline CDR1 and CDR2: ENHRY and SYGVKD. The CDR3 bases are TGTGCCATCAGCCAGGTTACCCAAGAGACCCAGTACTTC. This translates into CAISQVTQETQYF.

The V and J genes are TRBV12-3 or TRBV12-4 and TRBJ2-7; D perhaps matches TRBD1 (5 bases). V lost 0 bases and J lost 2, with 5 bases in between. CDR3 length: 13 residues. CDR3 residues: CASSLAGAYEQYF. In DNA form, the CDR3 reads TGTGCCAGCAGTTTAGCAGGGGCCTACGAGCAGTACTTC.

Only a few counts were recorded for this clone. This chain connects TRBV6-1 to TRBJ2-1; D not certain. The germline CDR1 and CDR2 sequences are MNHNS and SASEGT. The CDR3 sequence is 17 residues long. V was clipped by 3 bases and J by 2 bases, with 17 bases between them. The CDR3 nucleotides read TGTGCCAGCAGTGATGGTCCACATTTCACCCCCTACAATGAGCAGTTCTTC. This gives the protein CASSDGPHFTPYNEQFF.

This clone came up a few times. Here the CDR3 reads CASSQEQYSFSGYTF. CDR3 nucleotides: TGTGCCAGCAGCCAAGAACAATACAGCTTCAGTGGCTACACCTTC. The chain links TRBV4-2 to TRBJ1-2; D ambiguous. V dropped 0 bases and J dropped 7 bases, with 15 bases sitting between them. Germline V gene data show CDR1 as LGHNA and CDR2 as YNFKEQ. The CDR3 is made up of 15 amino acids.

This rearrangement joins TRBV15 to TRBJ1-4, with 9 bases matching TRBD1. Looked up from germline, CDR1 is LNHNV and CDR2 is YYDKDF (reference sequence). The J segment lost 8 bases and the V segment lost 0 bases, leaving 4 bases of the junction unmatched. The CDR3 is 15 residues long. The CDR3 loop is CATSRDVQGAEKLFF. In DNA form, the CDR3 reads TGTGCCACCAGCAGAGACGTACAGGGGGCAGAAAAACTGTTTTTT.